Presented here are 32 T cell receptor beta chains from one specimen sequenced in a study of vaccination and CD4 T cells after COVID-19. The treatment here: roughly 10-day PBMC culture with coronavirus spike peptide pools or control peptides (ViraFEST assay). These TCRs are of unknown antigen specificity. An Oncomine TCR Beta short-read assay was used to sequence the DNA from cultured CD4+ T cells. From the PCR reads, TCRdb called clonotypes with MiXCR, one entry per CDR3 protein. The sample includes under 15,000 distinct CDR3 sequences, around 76% of them seen just once. Material for sequencing was CD4+ T cells from blood, cultured in vitro. Receptor source: a human donor who had recovered from COVID-19.

This clonotype was seen more than once but under ten times. The V call is TRBV7-9, the J call TRBJ1-1, with D perhaps matching TRBD1 (6 bases). The germline CDR1 and CDR2 sequences are SEHNR and FQNEAQ (reference sequence). V lost 4 bases and J 4 bases, leaving 10 bases between the germline ends. This CDR3 comprises 13 residues. CDR3: CASSSQGGTEAFF. The CDR3 nucleotides are TGTGCCAGCAGCTCACAGGGAGGCACTGAAGCTTTCTTT. The entire variable domain, with the rest obtained from reference TRBV7-9 and TRBJ1-1, is as follows: DTGVSQNPRHKITKRGQNVTFRCDPISEHNRLYWYRQTLGQGPEFLTYFQNEAQLEKSRLLSDRFSAERPKGSFSTLEIQRTEQGDSAMYLCASSSQGGTEAFFGQGTRLTVV.

The rearrangement links TRBV27 to TRBJ1-5, with TRBD1 identical over 7 bases. Germline V gene sequence: CDR1 MNHEY, CDR2 SMNVEV (reference sequence). V trimming: 6 bases; J trimming: 3 bases; junction bases outside the gene matches: 8. The CDR3 contains 15 residues. The CDR3 sequence: CASSVTGAFNQPQHF. CDR3 nucleotide sequence: TGTGCCAGCAGCGTTACAGGGGCCTTCAATCAGCCCCAGCATTTT.

This chain uses TRBV7-9 with TRBJ1-3, with no clear D. The CDR3 totals 14 residues. Between the trimmed V and J ends, which lost 4 bases and 4 bases, there was a span of 11 bases. The germline V gene encodes CDR1 SEHNR and CDR2 FQNEAQ (reference sequence). CDR3 sequence: CASSSGSTGNTIYF. As DNA, the CDR3 is TGTGCCAGCAGCTCCGGGTCTACCGGAAACACCATATATTTT. Full variable domain (remainder filled in from reference TRBV7-9 and TRBJ1-3): DTGVSQNPRHKITKRGQNVTFRCDPISEHNRLYWYRQTLGQGPEFLTYFQNEAQLEKSRLLSDRFSAERPKGSFSTLEIQRTEQGDSAMYLCASSSGSTGNTIYFGEGSWLTVV.

The genes are TRBV5-1 and TRBJ1-2; 7 bases map to TRBD1. The germline V gene encodes CDR1 SGHRS and CDR2 YFSETQ. V gave up 0 bases and J gave up 0 bases; unmatched junction bases: 2. This CDR3 has 15 amino acids. The CDR3 protein is CASSLAGQPNYGYTF. DNA of the CDR3: TGCGCCAGCAGCTTGGCGGGACAGCCTAACTATGGCTACACCTTC. The full variable domain, completed using reference TRBV5-1 and TRBJ1-2, is KAGVTQTPRYLIKTRGQQVTLSCSPISGHRSVSWYQQTPGQGLQFLFEYFSETQRNKGNFPGRFSGRQFSNSRSEMNVSTLELGDSALYLCASSLAGQPNYGYTFGSGTRLTVV.

This chain uses TRBV6-1 with TRBJ2-7, with 8 nucleotides matching TRBD1. The CDR3 length is 14 residues. Germline lookup yields CDR1 MNHNS and CDR2 SASEGT. Trimming removed 6 bases from V and 0 bases from J; junction bases left unmatched: 4. The CDR3 DNA follows: TGTGCCAGCAGGCCGGGACAGGCCTCCTACGAGCAGTACTTC. It encodes CASRPGQASYEQYF.

This rearrangement joins TRBV28 to TRBJ2-7, with 11 bases that match TRBD2. CDR1 and CDR2 (germline): MDHEN, SYDVKM. The CDR3 extends over 15 amino acids. V shed 2 bases and J 7 bases; nucleotides not matched to a gene: 7. The CDR3 DNA reads as TGTGCCAGCAGTTTAGGGGTAGCGGGAGGGCGAGAGCAGTACTTC. As protein: CASSLGVAGGREQYF.

The chain has TRBV7-2 and TRBJ1-3; 8 bases map to TRBD1. Trimming cost V 3 bases and J 0 bases; bases outside gene matches: 10. Per the germline V gene, CDR1 is SGHTA and CDR2 is FQGNSA. This CDR3 region has 18 residues. CDR3: CASSFPGGASSSGNTIYF. The CDR3 DNA reads TGTGCCAGCAGCTTCCCAGGGGGCGCATCGAGCTCTGGAAACACCATATATTTT.

CDR3 amino acids: CSARVTKAGRIYNEQFF. CDR3 DNA sequence: TGCAGTGCTAGAGTTACGAAAGCAGGGAGAATCTACAATGAGCAGTTCTTC. V and J are TRBV20-1 and TRBJ2-1, with D perhaps given as TRBD1 or TRBD2 (5 bases each). Germline V gene sequence: CDR1 DFQATT, CDR2 SNEGSKA (reference sequence). With 1 base removed from V and 3 bases from J, the gap between germline ends came to 19 bases. The CDR3 contains 17 residues.

The chain combines TRBV7-2 with TRBJ1-5, with 7 bases matching TRBD1. V dropped 6 bases and J dropped 3; count of bases not matched to a gene: 11. From germline, CDR1 is SGHTA and CDR2 FQGNSA. The length of the CDR3 is 16 residues. CDR3 DNA: TGTGCCAGCAGTATCGACGGGACAGCCTACAATCAGCCCCAGCATTTT. Amino acid sequence: CASSIDGTAYNQPQHF.

This chain connects TRBV6-2 or TRBV6-3 to TRBJ2-2, with 7 bases aligning to TRBD2. Unmatched junction bases numbered 7, after V lost 7 bases and J lost 5 bases. Germline CDR1 MNHEY, CDR2 SVGEGT. The CDR3 consists of 14 residues. Here the CDR3 reads CASTREIETGELFF. The CDR3 DNA reads TGTGCCAGCACGCGGGAGATCGAAACCGGGGAGCTGTTTTTT.

V gene TRBV7-9 combines with J gene TRBJ2-7; TRBD1 matches at 7 bases. This CDR3 comprises 13 residues. V lost 5 bases, J lost 6 bases, and 7 bases stayed unmatched. Germline lookup yields CDR1 SEHNR and CDR2 FQNEAQ (reference sequence). CDR3 protein: CASSILTGAEQYF. CDR3 DNA sequence: TGTGCCAGCAGCATCCTCACAGGGGCCGAGCAGTACTTC.

CDR3 region: CASSLVEQGQYF. CDR3 nucleotides: TGTGCCAGCAGTTTAGTGGAGCAGGGGCAGTACTTC. The chain couples TRBV28 to TRBJ2-7; a possible D gene is TRBD1 (5 bases). There are 12 residues in the CDR3. V was shortened by 2 bases and J by 9 bases, with 11 bases between the two germline ends. Per germline, CDR1 MDHEN and CDR2 SYDVKM.

The chain is built from TRBV6-4 and TRBJ2-7; D uncertain. CDR1 is MRHNA and CDR2 is SNTAGT in the germline V gene. The CDR3 contains 12 residues. The germline V and J ends were trimmed by 5 bases and 3 bases, with 8 bases remaining between them. The CDR3, as DNA: TGTGCCAGCAGTCCGGTGGGCTACGAGCAGTACTTC. The encoded protein is CASSPVGYEQYF.

This clonotype is a singleton in its sample. V and J are TRBV11-3 and TRBJ2-5; D might be TRBD1 (6 bases). In germline, CDR1 is SGHNT, CDR2 YENEEA. V lost 1 base, J lost 6 bases, and 9 bases lay in between. The CDR3 loop spans 13 amino acids. CDR3 in DNA: TGTGCCAGCAGCTTAGCACAGGGCCAGACCCAGTACTTC. Encoded protein: CASSLAQGQTQYF.

The chain combines TRBV7-2 with TRBJ1-2; D is uncertain. V was clipped by 7 bases and J by 4 bases, with 16 bases between them. The CDR3 consists of 14 residues. CDR1 and CDR2 from the germline V gene are SGHTA and FQGNSA. DNA of the CDR3: TGTGCCAGCACCTTCTGGAGGGAGGGCTATGGCTACACCTTC. Amino acids: CASTFWREGYGYTF.

This rearrangement joins TRBV30 to TRBJ1-3; D uncertain. The CDR3 consists of 12 residues. The V gene lost 4 bases and the J gene lost 8 bases, with 12 bases spanning the gap. Germline V gene lookup returns CDR1 GTSNPN and CDR2 SVGIG (reference sequence). This CDR3 is CAWNPTGDTIYF. In nucleotides, the CDR3 is TGTGCCTGGAACCCGACCGGGGACACCATATATTTT.

The V call is TRBV7-9, the J call TRBJ2-2; D remains ambiguous. V lost 6 bases and J lost 3, with 5 bases in between. CDR3 length equals 12 residues. Per the germline V gene, CDR1 is SEHNR and CDR2 is FQNEAQ (reference sequence). The CDR3 sequence: CASSPHTGELFF. In DNA, the CDR3 is TGTGCCAGCAGTCCCCACACCGGGGAGCTGTTTTTT. Filled out from reference TRBV7-9 and TRBJ2-2, the complete variable domain reads DTGVSQNPRHKITKRGQNVTFRCDPISEHNRLYWYRQTLGQGPEFLTYFQNEAQLEKSRLLSDRFSAERPKGSFSTLEIQRTEQGDSAMYLCASSPHTGELFFGEGSRLTVL.

This rearrangement joins TRBV6-1 to TRBJ1-6; 8 nucleotides match TRBD1. The germline V gene has CDR1 MNHNS and CDR2 SASEGT. Germline trimming cut 4 bases from V and 9 bases from J; bases unmatched to any gene: 2. The CDR3 has 13 amino acids. The CDR3 sequence is CASSGQGTSPLHF. The CDR3 DNA is TGTGCCAGCAGTGGACAGGGGACTTCACCCCTCCACTTT.

This sequence joins TRBV28 and TRBJ1-5; D gene unclear. This CDR3 is built from 15 residues. Germline loops: CDR1 MDHEN, CDR2 SYDVKM. V was trimmed by 5 bases and J by 2 bases, leaving 13 bases between them. The CDR3 nucleotides are TGTGCCAGCAGTCCACAATTTGGGGGCAATCAGCCCCAGCATTTT. Its protein product is CASSPQFGGNQPQHF.

This chain connects TRBV18 to TRBJ1-1; 9 bases are a match to TRBD1. The V segment lost 2 bases and the J segment 5 bases; nucleotides outside the gene matches: 9. Germline-derived CDR1 and CDR2 are KGHSH and LQKENI. The CDR3 totals 16 residues. The CDR3 sequence is CASSPGQGQGGTEAFF. CDR3 DNA sequence: TGTGCCAGCTCACCAGGACAGGGGCAGGGTGGAACTGAAGCTTTCTTT.

The chain joins TRBV7-2 to TRBJ2-3; D may be TRBD1 or TRBD2 (6 bases each). The V end was cut by 0 bases, the J end by 2 bases, with 9 bases between. Germline CDR1 and CDR2: SGHTA and FQGNSA. The CDR3 is made up of 15 amino acids. The CDR3 region is CASSLAGGVTDTQYF. CDR3 DNA: TGTGCCAGCAGCTTAGCGGGGGGCGTCACAGATACGCAGTATTTT.

J is TRBJ2-3 and V is TRBV29-1; 8 bases align to TRBD2. Germline values: CDR1 SQVTM, CDR2 ANQGSEA. J lost 1 base, V lost 7 bases, and 7 bases had no gene match. This CDR3 comprises 14 residues. CDR3 DNA sequence: TGCAGCGCCCCACGGGGGGGAGGCACAGATACGCAGTATTTT. This gives the protein CSAPRGGGTDTQYF.

The DNA for the CDR3 is TGTGCCAGCAGTCTTACAGTTAGCAATCAGCCCCAGCATTTT. Translating it yields CASSLTVSNQPQHF. The chain recombines TRBV6-1 with TRBJ1-5; D remains unclear. CDR1 and CDR2 from the germline V gene are MNHNS and SASEGT. The CDR3 spans 14 residues. With 5 bases removed from V and 0 bases from J, the gap between germline ends came to 8 bases.

The chain has TRBV7-9 and TRBJ2-3; unclear D gene. The CDR3 is made up of 11 amino acids. The V gene lost 3 bases and the J gene lost 6 bases, with 4 bases spanning the gap. Germline V CDR1 and CDR2: SEHNR, FQNEAQ (reference sequence). In DNA, the CDR3 is TGTGCCAGCAGCTTCTTGGATACGCAGTATTTT. Protein: CASSFLDTQYF.

V is TRBV27 and J is TRBJ2-3; D gene ambiguous. CDR1 and CDR2 (germline): MNHEY, SMNVEV (reference sequence). The V and J ends lost 3 bases and 1 base respectively, with 5 bases between them. The CDR3 consists of 13 residues. The CDR3 sequence: CASSFGRTDTQYF. For the CDR3, the DNA is TGTGCCAGCAGTTTTGGCCGCACAGATACGCAGTATTTT.

The V gene is TRBV27, the J gene TRBJ1-5; weak D call: TRBD1 (6 bases). This CDR3 region has 17 residues. Trimming cost V 5 bases and J 3 bases, with 20 bases left between them. Germline CDR1 and CDR2: MNHEY and SMNVEV (reference sequence). The CDR3 coding sequence is TGTGCCAGCAGTCCCCGTGATCAGGGGCGACCCAATCAGCCCCAGCATTTT. This encodes CASSPRDQGRPNQPQHF.

The chain combines TRBV6-1 with TRBJ2-3; TRBD2 agrees at 9 bases. The CDR3 runs 17 residues. Germline CDR1 is MNHNS and CDR2 is SASEGT. V lost 6 bases to trimming and J lost 5 bases; unmatched junction nucleotides: 15. The CDR3 region is CASRSLAGVWGRDTQYF. DNA for the CDR3: TGTGCCAGCAGGTCCTTAGCGGGAGTCTGGGGGAGAGATACGCAGTATTTT.

This chain connects TRBV28 to TRBJ1-2, with TRBD1 matching over 10 bases. Losses at the gene ends were 3 bases for V and 4 bases for J; bases not matched to a gene: 8. Germline V gene lookup returns CDR1 MDHEN and CDR2 SYDVKM. The CDR3 has 16 residues. CDR3 sequence reads: CASSLGARDRGYGYTF. The CDR3, as DNA: TGTGCCAGCAGTTTGGGAGCACGGGACAGGGGCTATGGCTACACCTTC.

The V call is TRBV19, the J call TRBJ1-2, with 9 bases identical to TRBD1. Germline CDR1 reads LNHDA; CDR2 reads SQIVND (reference sequence). The CDR3 runs 13 residues. V lost 9 bases and J lost 8; bases outside the gene matches: 10. The CDR3 sequence is CASIRDRAQGYTF. The CDR3 nucleotides are TGTGCCAGCATCCGGGACAGGGCTCAGGGCTACACCTTC.

This CDR3 reads CASSRTNSYYGYTF. As DNA, the CDR3 is TGTGCCAGCAGTCGGACAAACTCCTACTATGGCTACACCTTC. The chain recombines TRBV6-1 with TRBJ1-2; a weak D match, TRBD1 (5 bases). From germline, CDR1 is MNHNS and CDR2 SASEGT. There are 14 residues in the CDR3. Trimming left V 5 bases short and J 3 bases short, with 13 bases between.

J is TRBJ1-2 and V is TRBV11-2; D ambiguous. Trimming took 5 bases from V and 2 from J, leaving 6 bases between them. Germline CDR1 reads SGHAT; CDR2 reads FQNNGV. This CDR3 has 12 residues. The CDR3 here is CASSPQNYGYTF. The CDR3 coding sequence is TGTGCCAGCAGCCCCCAAAACTATGGCTACACCTTC.

The chain is built from TRBV20-1 and TRBJ1-2, with TRBD1 matching 10 bases. Germline trimming cut 6 bases from V and 4 bases from J; bases unmatched to any gene: 5. From germline, CDR1 is DFQATT and CDR2 SNEGSKA (reference sequence). The CDR3 spans 13 residues. The CDR3 sequence is CSARTGGGYGYTF. CDR3 in DNA: TGCAGTGCCCGGACAGGGGGGGGCTATGGCTACACCTTC.